This paragraph reports one TCR beta chain. Some clones are missing from TCRdb's copy, which holds only in-frame ones; the method was immunoSEQ multiplex PCR. The table includes approximately 90,000 clones, approximately 86% detected once. The sample originates from a study of Ad26.COV2.S vaccination and SARS-CoV-2 variants. The V segment lost 2 bases and the J segment 3 bases; nucleotides outside the gene matches: 4. The CDR3 covers 15 residues. In germline, CDR1 is MDHEN, CDR2 SYDVKM. The specimen comprised peripheral blood, sampled after recovery from COVID-19. The chain couples TRBV28 to TRBJ2-3; 8 bases are a match to TRBD1. The receptor was derived from a human donor who had recovered from COVID-19. The CDR3 DNA reads TGTGCCAGCAGTTTAGGGGACAGGACGACAGATACGCAGTATTTT. Translating gives CASSLGDRTTDTQYF. The entire variable domain, with the rest obtained from reference TRBV28 and TRBJ2-3, is as follows: DVKVTQSSRYLVKRTGEKVFLECVQDMDHENMFWYRQDPGLGLRLIYFSYDVKMKEKGDIPEGYSVSREKKERFSLILESASTNQTSMYLCASSLGDRTTDTQYFGPGTRLTVL.